This is a list of T cell receptor beta chains from one sample in a study of T-cell memory formation after mild COVID-19. TCRdb redid the calling of the 5' RACE reads with MiXCR, one entry per CDR3 protein. The sample carries around 250,000 distinct CDR3 sequences, around 15% recorded once. The sample was PBMCs or a T cell subset sorted from them (not recorded which). The receptor source for this set is a man aged 18 to 35 who had mild COVID-19 (a few samples of this study predate the infection). Cell type and time point are not known. The CDR3 runs from the conserved cysteine through the conserved F or W. Each record gives: V gene, J gene, clone size, D gene, CDR3 DNA, CDR3 protein. A D gene is named only where the DNA matches it firmly. Expanded clones are given a class, and other clones once, few, many or no size at all.

TRBV7-9	TRBJ1-1	few	-	TGTGCCAGCAGCTCACCGCCCGGACGTGAAGGGAACACTGAAGCTTTCTTT	CASSSPPGREGNTEAFF
TRBV29-1	TRBJ1-1	few	TRBD1	TGCAGCGTTGAGGAGGGGGCGCGGACTGAAGCTTTCTTT	CSVEEGARTEAFF
TRBV9	TRBJ2-1	-	-	TGTGCCAGCAGCGTAGAAGGTTGGTATGAGCAGTTCTTC	CASSVEGWYEQFF
TRBV9	TRBJ2-4	few	-	TGTGCCAGCAGCGTGCACCCGTCCCTTCACACCCCAGAAAACATTCAGTACTTC	CASSVHPSLHTPENIQYF
TRBV9	TRBJ2-1	few	-	TGTGCCAGCAGCGTAGGAGGGAACCCCTACAATGAGCAGTTCTTC	CASSVGGNPYNEQFF
TRBV20-1	TRBJ2-7	many	TRBD1	TGCAGTGCCCCCGACAGGGACCTCGAGCAGTACTTC	CSAPDRDLEQYF
TRBV7-2	TRBJ1-2	few	-	TGTGCCAGCAGCTTAATGACTAGTCCAGGCGGCTACACCTTC	CASSLMTSPGGYTF
TRBV7-9	TRBJ2-7	-	-	TGTGCCAGCAGCTACATATCGCAGGGCGGCTACGAGCAGTACTTC	CASSYISQGGYEQYF
TRBV10-3	TRBJ1-2	-	TRBD1	TGTGCCATCAGTGAGTCGGAGGGGGCCGGTTATGGCTACACCTTC	CAISESEGAGYGYTF
TRBV2	TRBJ2-3	-	-	TGTGCCAGCAGTGAAGTATCCGGGCTTGATACAGATACGCAGTATTTT	CASSEVSGLDTDTQYF
TRBV7-8	TRBJ2-1	many	-	TGTGCCAGCAGCTCACAGTACAATGAGCAGTTCTTC	CASSSQYNEQFF
TRBV7-9	TRBJ1-5	-	-	TGTGCCAGCAGCCTGGGGGAGGTACGGGGGGCTAAGATTAATCAGCCCCAGCATTTT	CASSLGEVRGAKINQPQHF
TRBV5-5	TRBJ2-3	-	-	TGTGCCAGCAGCTTGGGGGTCGCTAACACAGATACGCAGTATTTT	CASSLGVANTDTQYF
TRBV7-9	TRBJ2-4	few	TRBD1	TGTGCCAGCAGCCGATGGACAGGGTTTCTAGCCAAAAACATTCAGTACTTC	CASSRWTGFLAKNIQYF
TRBV7-2	TRBJ2-6	many	-	TGTGCCAGCAGCCCCTCTGGGGCCAACGTCCTGACTTTC	CASSPSGANVLTF
TRBV11-2	TRBJ1-2	few	-	TGTGCCAGCAGCTTAGTTGGAACTAACTATGGCTACACCTTC	CASSLVGTNYGYTF
TRBV3-1	TRBJ2-2	few	-	TGTGCCAGCAGCCGGACAGCTAGCGGCGGGGAGCTGTTTTTT	CASSRTASGGELFF
TRBV20-1	TRBJ2-1	-	TRBD1	TGCAGTGCGCCGGGACAGGGTTTGATAAATGAGCAGTTCTTC	CSAPGQGLINEQFF
TRBV5-5	TRBJ2-3	-	TRBD2	TGTGCCAGCAGCGCCGGGACTAGCGCCCTTCGGGATACGCAGTATTTT	CASSAGTSALRDTQYF
TRBV4-3	TRBJ2-1	many	-	TGCGCCAGCAGCCAAGACAGGGGGGGGAATGAGCAGTTCTTC	CASSQDRGGNEQFF
TRBV29-1	TRBJ2-3	few	TRBD2	TGCAGCGTTGGTAACAGGGCGGGAGGAGATACGCAGTATTTT	CSVGNRAGGDTQYF
TRBV29-1	TRBJ2-2	many	TRBD1	TGCAGCGTTGTAGGGACAGCTTCGAACACCGGGGAGCTGTTTTTT	CSVVGTASNTGELFF
TRBV12-3/TRBV12-4	TRBJ1-1	-	-	TGTGCCAGCAGCTCCTCGGGGGGCGGCCCTGAAGCTTTCTTT	CASSSSGGGPEAFF
TRBV5-1	TRBJ2-3	-	TRBD1	TGCGCCAGCAGCCGACTTCTTTCGGGACAGGGCACAGATACGCAGTATTTT	CASSRLLSGQGTDTQYF
TRBV11-2	TRBJ1-2	few	-	TGTGCCAGCAGCTTAGGGGTTTTCGGCTACACCTTC	CASSLGVFGYTF
TRBV5-1	TRBJ1-2	many	-	TGCGCCAGCAGCTTGTTAGACACGGCCCATGGCTACACCTTC	CASSLLDTAHGYTF
TRBV4-1	TRBJ1-1	many	TRBD1	TGCGCCAGCAACAAGCCAACAGGGGGGAACACTGAAGCTTTCTTT	CASNKPTGGNTEAFF
TRBV20-1	TRBJ2-5	few	TRBD1	TGCAGTGCTAGAGACCAGGGGGCCCTTTTTCAAGAGACCCAGTACTTC	CSARDQGALFQETQYF
TRBV7-2	TRBJ2-5	few	TRBD1	TGTGCCAGCGGGAGACAGGGGAAAGAGACCCAGTACTTC	CASGRQGKETQYF
TRBV7-2	TRBJ2-4	few	-	TGTGCCAGCAGCGCCCAGGGGCCCCAGACGGTAGCCAAAAACATTCAGTACTTC	CASSAQGPQTVAKNIQYF
TRBV20-1	TRBJ2-7	many	-	TGCAGTGCTAGCCCCGAATACGAGCAGTACTTC	CSASPEYEQYF
TRBV2	TRBJ2-2	-	-	TGTGCCAGCGCTGTTCACGGGCCTCCTAGCACCGGGGAGCTGTTTTTT	CASAVHGPPSTGELFF
TRBV28	TRBJ2-1	-	TRBD1	TGTGCCAGGTTTTCCCTCAGGGGGCCATCCTACAATGAGCAGTTCTTC	CARFSLRGPSYNEQFF